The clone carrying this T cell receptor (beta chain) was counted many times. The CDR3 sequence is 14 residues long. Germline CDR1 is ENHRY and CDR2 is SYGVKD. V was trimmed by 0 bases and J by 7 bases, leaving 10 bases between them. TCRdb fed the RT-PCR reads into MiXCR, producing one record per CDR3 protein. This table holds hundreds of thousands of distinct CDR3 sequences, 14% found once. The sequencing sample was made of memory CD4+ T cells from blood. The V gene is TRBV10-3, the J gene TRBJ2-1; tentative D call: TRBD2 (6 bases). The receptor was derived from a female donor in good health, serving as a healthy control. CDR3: CAISESGGRNEQFF. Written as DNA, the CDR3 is TGTGCCATCAGTGAGTCTGGGGGGAGGAATGAGCAGTTCTTC.